Each of the 17 T cell receptor beta chains below was sequenced from the same sample in a study of cytomegalovirus exposure and HLA in healthy donors. The PCR ran on 60 Vbeta and 13 Jbeta primers. Only in-frame clones appear in the TCRdb table, and some are missing; sequencing was by immunoSEQ multiplex PCR. This sample carries 150,000 or so clones, 74% of them seen once, and the ten largest clones take roughly 2%. The specimen was PBMCs. The receptor set was obtained from a young man in good health and CMV-seronegative.

The rearrangement uses TRBV28 and TRBJ1-3, with 10 bases that match TRBD1. The CDR3 sequence is 15 residues long. Losses at the gene ends were 7 bases for V and 5 bases for J; bases not matched to a gene: 8. Germline CDR1 MDHEN, CDR2 SYDVKM. The CDR3 DNA reads as TGTGCCAGCATCCCGACAGGGGGCGAAAGAAACACCATATATTTT. This sequence encodes CASIPTGGERNTIYF.

This clone was picked up a small number of times. The gene calls are TRBV15 and TRBJ2-7; 10 positions agree with TRBD1. CDR3 length: 19 residues. CDR1 is LNHNV and CDR2 is YYDKDF in the germline V gene (reference sequence). V was pared by 0 bases and J by 4 bases, with 15 bases of the junction left unmatched. CDR3 bases: TGTGCCACCAGCAGAGATCCCCCTACACCGGGACAGGGGATGTACGAGCAGTACTTC. This sequence encodes CATSRDPPTPGQGMYEQYF.

J is TRBJ2-7 and V is TRBV7-2; 7 bases are shared with TRBD1. Trimming removed 5 bases from V and 7 bases from J; junction bases left unmatched: 11. The CDR3 length is 14 residues. Germline V CDR1 and CDR2: SGHTA, FQGNSA. The chain's CDR3 is CASSPIYRGREQYF. The CDR3 DNA reads as TGTGCCAGCAGCCCTATATACAGGGGCAGGGAGCAGTACTTC.

The V gene is TRBV9, the J gene TRBJ2-2; TRBD1 aligns across 10 bases. Trimming took 2 bases from V and 7 from J; bases not matched to a gene: 5. The CDR3 spans 15 residues. The germline CDR1 and CDR2 sequences are SGDLS and YYNGEE. CDR3 bases: TGTGCCAGCAGCGTCGACAGGGGGCGATACGGGGAGCTGTTTTTT. Protein product: CASSVDRGRYGELFF.

CDR3 sequence reads: CSVEDRGSYTEAFF. The CDR3 bases are TGCAGCGTTGAAGATAGGGGGTCATACACTGAAGCTTTCTTT. This chain uses TRBV29-1 with TRBJ1-1, with D perhaps TRBD1 (6 bases). Germline CDR1 and CDR2: SQVTM and ANQGSEA. The CDR3 sequence is 14 residues long. Trimming cost V 0 bases and J 3 bases, with 11 bases left between them.

CDR3 DNA sequence: TGTGCCAGCAGCCCGAGGACTAGCGGGGGGGCGGAGACCCAGTACTTC. This encodes CASSPRTSGGAETQYF. The chain employs TRBV7-2 and TRBJ2-5; 15 nucleotides align to TRBD2. Germline CDR1 is SGHTA and CDR2 is FQGNSA. The CDR3 runs 16 residues. V gave up 5 bases and J gave up 5 bases; unmatched junction bases: 6.

The chain joins TRBV21-1 to TRBJ2-1; the table's D call, TRBD1, has no DNA check behind it. TRBV21-1 is listed as a pseudogene. The CDR3 is made up of 18 amino acids. DNA of the CDR3: TGTGCCAGCAGCTACCCGGACAGAGAATTAAACTCCTACAATGAGCAGTTCTTC. This codes for CASSYPDRELNSYNEQFF.

The chain employs TRBV6-4 and TRBJ2-2; 7 bases are a match to TRBD1. Germline values: CDR1 MRHNA, CDR2 SNTAGT. This CDR3 contains 14 residues. The trim removed 4 bases at V and 3 bases at J, leaving 2 bases unmatched. The CDR3, as DNA: TGTGCCAGCAGTGGCCAGGGGGACACCGGGGAGCTGTTTTTT. Protein product: CASSGQGDTGELFF.

This clone has a handful of counts. V is TRBV5-1 and J is TRBJ2-5; 7 positions match TRBD2. Trimming at V came to 5 bases and at J to 4 bases, leaving 11 bases not matched to a gene. CDR1 SGHRS and CDR2 YFSETQ come from the germline V gene. The CDR3 length is 15 residues. The CDR3 DNA sequence: TGCGCCAGCAGGCAGGTGGGGGGGGATCGAGAGACCCAGTACTTC. This codes for CASRQVGGDRETQYF.

The V and J genes are TRBV7-6 and TRBJ1-4; 8 bases line up with TRBD1. The V gene end was trimmed by 0 bases and the J gene end by 5 bases; junction bases not matched to a gene: 11. Germline CDR1 SGHVS, CDR2 FNYEAQ. The length of the CDR3 is 18 residues. The CDR3 region is CASSLARRQDRENEKLFF. CDR3 nucleotides: TGTGCCAGCAGCTTAGCCCGGAGACAGGACAGGGAGAATGAAAAACTGTTTTTT.

The CDR3: CASSPGTGRQETQYF. In DNA form, the CDR3 reads TGTGCCAGCTCACCTGGGACAGGGAGACAAGAGACCCAGTACTTC. V usage is TRBV18 and J usage is TRBJ2-5, with 9 bases lining up with TRBD1. The CDR3 covers 15 residues. Germline CDR1 is KGHSH and CDR2 is LQKENI. V shed 3 bases and J 2 bases; nucleotides not matched to a gene: 4.

This chain links TRBV5-4 with TRBJ2-7; 9 nucleotides align to TRBD2. Germline V lookup: CDR1 SGHNT, CDR2 YYREEE (reference sequence). The CDR3 runs to 15 residues. The ends lost 4 bases at V and 2 bases at J; junction bases unmatched: 7. The CDR3 DNA reads as TGTGCCAGCAGCCAGGACGCGGGGGGGACCTACGAGCAGTACTTC. This translates into CASSQDAGGTYEQYF.

The V gene is TRBV6-6, the J gene TRBJ1-1; perhaps TRBD1 as D (6 bases). Germline CDR1 MNHNY, CDR2 SVGAGI (reference sequence). This CDR3 region has 14 residues. V gave up 6 bases and J gave up 7 bases, with 18 bases separating them. CDR3 coding DNA: TGTGCCAGCAGGATTACAGGGAATATTAGTGAAGCTTTCTTT. This codes for CASRITGNISEAFF.

The chain employs TRBV7-8 and TRBJ2-7; 7 bases align to TRBD2. The CDR3 spans 15 residues. V was pared by 3 bases and J by 4 bases, with 9 bases of the junction left unmatched. The germline gives CDR1 SGHVS, CDR2 FQNEAQ. This chain's CDR3 is CASSFGRTSVYEQYF. Here the CDR3 DNA reads TGTGCCAGCAGCTTCGGTCGAACTAGCGTATACGAGCAGTACTTC.

There are a few counts of this clone. Other DNA sequences from this sample encode an identical CDR3 as well. CDR3 coding DNA: TGCGCCAGCAGCTTGGATGGAGAGAGCTCCTACAATGAGCAGTTCTTC. Translating it yields CASSLDGESSYNEQFF. This sequence joins TRBV5-1 and TRBJ2-1; D is uncertain. Germline V gene data show CDR1 as SGHRS and CDR2 as YFSETQ. V lost 0 bases and J lost 0, with 10 bases in between. CDR3 size: 16 residues.

The rearrangement uses TRBV4-1 and TRBJ1-4; TRBD1 matches at 7 bases. The CDR3 totals 16 residues. Germline V gene data show CDR1 as MGHRA and CDR2 as YSYEKL. After removal of 2 bases from V and 4 bases from J, the junction contained 7 bases not matched to a gene. This CDR3 reads CASSQLPGQNNEKLFF. The CDR3 DNA follows: TGCGCCAGCAGCCAATTACCGGGACAGAATAATGAAAAACTGTTTTTT.

V usage is TRBV7-9 and J usage is TRBJ1-5; 8 nucleotides agree with TRBD1. J gave up 4 bases and V 0 bases, and 11 bases lay outside the gene matches. The CDR3 has 18 residues. CDR1 is SEHNR, CDR2 FQNEAQ, per germline (reference sequence). CDR3 nucleotide sequence: TGTGCCAGCAGCTTAGCCCAACGTGGACAGGGCGCAAATCAGCCCCAGCATTTT. It yields the protein CASSLAQRGQGANQPQHF.